This T cell receptor beta chain comes out of a study of cytomegalovirus exposure and HLA in healthy donors. The PCR contained 60 Vbeta and 13 Jbeta primers. This table comes from immunoSEQ multiplex PCR, and its TCRdb copy is limited to in-frame clones, with some not included. The record lists 150,000 to 200,000 clones, of which the ten most abundant hold 1% to 1.5%. This TCR was sampled from a woman aged 55-70 years in good health and CMV-seronegative. Sample: PBMCs.

This chain's CDR3 is CASSLGARDGEKLFF. CDR3 nucleotides: TGTGCCAGCAGCTTGGGGGCCAGGGATGGCGAAAAACTGTTTTTT. This sequence joins TRBV5-8 and TRBJ1-4, with D possibly matching TRBD1 (5 bases). This CDR3 spans 15 amino acids. Germline lookup yields CDR1 SGHTS and CDR2 YDEGEE. Deletions cut 0 bases from V and 8 bases from J, with 14 bases between.